This is a list of T cell receptor beta chains from one sample in a study of blood T cell repertoires in COVID-19. Only in-frame clones appear in the TCRdb table, and some are missing; sequencing was by immunoSEQ multiplex PCR. The sample gives 270,000 or so clones, 81% of which show up once; roughly 2.9% is in the top ten. The sequencing input was peripheral blood. The receptors derive from a woman aged 55-69 years with active or convalescent COVID-19. CDR3s include the opening cysteine and the closing phenylalanine or tryptophan. D genes are given only for firm matches. The size of a clone is reported for some rows only, either as once, few or many, or as a class for expanded clones.

j_call v_call d_call clone_size cdr3_nt cdr3_aa
TRBJ1-1 TRBV6-5 - - TGTGCCAGCAGCGCGGGGCAGGGTACTGAAGCTTTCTTT CASSAGQGTEAFF
TRBJ2-5 TRBV3-1/TRBV3-2 - - TGTGCCAGCAGCCCCGATCCGGTAGCGAAAGAGACCCAGTACTTC CASSPDPVAKETQYF
TRBJ1-5 TRBV4-1 - few TGCGCCAGCAGCCAACTCTATAGCAATCAGCCCCAGCATTTT CASSQLYSNQPQHF
TRBJ2-5 TRBV6-2/TRBV6-3 TRBD1 - TGTGCCAGCAGTTATCGGGCAGGGGGCGCGTGGGAGACCCAGTACTTC CASSYRAGGAWETQYF
TRBJ2-5 TRBV5-1 - - TGCGCCAGCAGAGCCGACAGTGAAGAGACCCAGTACTTC CASRADSEETQYF
TRBJ2-7 TRBV7-9 TRBD1 - TGTGCCAGCAGCTCGCTCCGAGACAGGGATACCTCCTACGAGCAGTACTTC CASSSLRDRDTSYEQYF
TRBJ1-2 TRBV27 - - TGTGCCAGCAGTTCCCTAGGGGCTAACTATGGCTACACCTTC CASSSLGANYGYTF
TRBJ1-2 TRBV4-3 - - TGCGCCAGCAGCCAAGAGGGTCCGCGGGACGGCTACACCTTC CASSQEGPRDGYTF
TRBJ2-5 TRBV4-2 - - TGTGCCAGCAGCCAGGTTACAGCAACACCCGCAAGAATGAACTTC CASSQVTATPARMNF
TRBJ2-7 TRBV10-3 - - TGTGCCATCAGTGAGTCTAAACTATCGATTTACGAGCAGTACTTC CAISESKLSIYEQYF
TRBJ2-7 TRBV2 TRBD1 - TGTGCCACTCTAGGGGGGACAGGGGCCTACGAGCAGTACTTC CATLGGTGAYEQYF
TRBJ2-3 TRBV9 - - TGTGCCAGCAGCGACAGGACGGAAGATACGCAGTATTTT CASSDRTEDTQYF
TRBJ2-7 TRBV6-6 TRBD2 - TGTGCCAGCAATCCTACCGGCCACGGGGGGGAGCAGTACTTC CASNPTGHGGEQYF
TRBJ1-1 TRBV6-5 - - TGTGCCAGCTCACAGGGTGGCGTGGTGGAAGCTTTCTTT CASSQGGVVEAFF
TRBJ1-2 TRBV9 - - TGTGCCAGCAGTGGGGCCGGGTGGATGGGCTACACCTTC CASSGAGWMGYTF
TRBJ1-6 TRBV6-1 - once TGTGCCAGCAGTGACGTGGGGGGTAGTGATTCACCCCTCCACTTT CASSDVGGSDSPLHF
TRBJ1-5 TRBV3-1/TRBV3-2 TRBD1 - TGTGCCAGCAGCCAAGGGGGGACAGTTTATAGCAATCAGCCCCAGCATTTT CASSQGGTVYSNQPQHF
TRBJ1-2 TRBV19 - - TGTGCCAGTAGTATAAACAGGGCAACCTATGGCTACACCTTC CASSINRATYGYTF
TRBJ2-1 TRBV7-2 TRBD2 - TGTGCCAGCACCTTGCACTCTAGCGGAATCGCCTACAATGAGCAGTTCTTC CASTLHSSGIAYNEQFF
TRBJ2-7 TRBV6-5 - - TGTGCCAGCGCAAGGGAGGTCTCTCTCTACGAGCAGTACTTC CASAREVSLYEQYF
TRBJ2-3 TRBV6-2/TRBV6-3 TRBD2 - TGTGCCAGCAGTTACAGTTTGGCGGGGGGCATCACAGATACGCAGTATTTT CASSYSLAGGITDTQYF
TRBJ2-3 TRBV6-2/TRBV6-3 - - TGTGCCAGCAGTTACAGAACCCCTCTAGACGGGTGGGCAGATACGCAGTATTTT CASSYRTPLDGWADTQYF
TRBJ2-1 TRBV5-1 TRBD2 - TGCGCCAGCAGCTCGGGACTAGGTGAGCAGTTCTTC CASSSGLGEQFF
TRBJ2-1 TRBV5-1 - - TGCGCCAGCAGCTTGAGGGGAGGGGGTAGTTCCTACAATGAGCAGTTCTTC CASSLRGGGSSYNEQFF
TRBJ1-3 TRBV6-1 - - TGTGCCAGCAGTGAAGGGTTAGGGGCTGGAAACACCATATATTTT CASSEGLGAGNTIYF
TRBJ2-3 TRBV6-1 TRBD2 few TGTGCCAGCCGTGAAGAAGCGGGGGGGCCGCAGGATACGCAGTATTTT CASREEAGGPQDTQYF
TRBJ1-2 TRBV6-4 - few TGTGCCAGCAGTGACTCACGGACAGACGTATATGGCTACACCTTC CASSDSRTDVYGYTF
TRBJ1-4 TRBV6-2/TRBV6-3 - - TGTGCCAGCAGTTACGGATGGGGGCCTAATGAAAAACTGTTTTTT CASSYGWGPNEKLFF
TRBJ2-7 TRBV10-3 - - TGTGCCATCAGTGACGAGCAGGGAATCTCCCACGAGCAGTACTTC CAISDEQGISHEQYF
TRBJ1-5 TRBV19 TRBD1 - TGTGCCAGTAAAGAGCAGGGGACAGATCAGCCCCAGCATTTT CASKEQGTDQPQHF
TRBJ1-5 TRBV2 TRBD1 - TGTGCCAGCAGATCGGACAGGGGGTTGATACTTGGCAATCAGCCCCAGCATTTT CASRSDRGLILGNQPQHF
TRBJ1-1 TRBV5-1 - - TGCGCCAGCAGCTTACAGGGTGGGAGCTTGGCTGAAGCTTTCTTT CASSLQGGSLAEAFF
TRBJ1-2 TRBV29-1 - - TGCAGCGTTCCGGACAGCTACTCCTATGGCTACACCTTC CSVPDSYSYGYTF
TRBJ2-5 TRBV5-1 TRBD1 few TGCGCCAGCAGACCCGGACAGGGGGCTTACCCGTACCAAGAGACCCAGTACTTC CASRPGQGAYPYQETQYF
TRBJ2-7 TRBV4-1 - - TGCGCCAGCAGCCAAGAGGGTCGGAGGGACGAGCAGTACTTC CASSQEGRRDEQYF
TRBJ1-5 TRBV7-9 TRBD1 - TGTGCCAGCAGCCTATGGGGGACAGATAATAGCAATCAGCCCCAGCATTTT CASSLWGTDNSNQPQHF
TRBJ2-2 TRBV7-2 - - TGTGCCAGCAGCTTAGGCGGGTGGATGAACACCGGGGAGCTGTTTTTT CASSLGGWMNTGELFF
TRBJ2-7 TRBV11-2 - once TGTGCCAGCTTGGCAGGGCCCTACGAGCAGTACTTC CASLAGPYEQYF
TRBJ1-5 TRBV19 TRBD1 - TGTGCCAGTAGCATAGGGGGCTCTAGCAATCAGCCCCAGCATTTT CASSIGGSSNQPQHF
TRBJ1-1 TRBV4-2 TRBD1 - TGTGCCAGCAGCCCTTTACAGGGGGCCAACACTGAAGCTTTCTTT CASSPLQGANTEAFF
TRBJ1-4 TRBV6-5 - - TGTGCCAGCAGTTACTCCCGGACAGACAAAAAACTGTTTTTT CASSYSRTDKKLFF
TRBJ1-4 TRBV10-3 TRBD1 - TGTGCCATCAGTGAGTCGAAGGGGGCGCAGGAAAAACTGTTTTTT CAISESKGAQEKLFF
TRBJ1-2 TRBV30 - - TGTGCCTGGAGTGAAAGGACACAGGGCTACACCTTC CAWSERTQGYTF
TRBJ1-6 TRBV15 TRBD1 - TGTGCCACCAGCAACGGCGTAGACAGGGTCTCACCCCTCCACTTT CATSNGVDRVSPLHF
TRBJ1-4 TRBV5-1 TRBD1 - TGCGCCAGCGGGCCCCAGGGGGGTGAAAAACTGTTTTTT CASGPQGGEKLFF
TRBJ2-7 TRBV2 TRBD1 few TGTGCCAGCAGTCCCCGGGACAGGGCCTACGAGCAGTACTTC CASSPRDRAYEQYF
TRBJ1-1 TRBV6-4 TRBD1 - TGTGCCAGCAGTGACTCGGAGGACAGGGGGCGGTTGGGGAACACTGAAGCTTTCTTT CASSDSEDRGRLGNTEAFF
TRBJ2-7 TRBV7-3 TRBD2 few TGTGCCAGCAGCTTATTGGGCGGGGGTCGCTACGAGCAGTACTTC CASSLLGGGRYEQYF
TRBJ2-5 TRBV11-2 - - TGTGCCAGCAGCTTCAAAGAGACCCAGTACTTC CASSFKETQYF
TRBJ1-1 TRBV28 - - TGTGCCAGCAGTTTTAACTCTTTTCAGAACACTGAAGCTTTCTTT CASSFNSFQNTEAFF
TRBJ1-2 TRBV9 - - TGTGCCAGCAGCGTTCTTGGAGGGATCCATGGCTACACCTTC CASSVLGGIHGYTF
TRBJ2-1 TRBV9 - once TGTGCCAGCAGCGTAGGAGGGGGGGCCTACAATGAGCAGTTCTTC CASSVGGGAYNEQFF
TRBJ2-2 TRBV5-4 TRBD2 - TGTGCCAGCAGCCCCCCTCCCGGGACTAGCGGGGGGCTGAACACCGGGGAGCTGTTTTTT CASSPPPGTSGGLNTGELFF